Listed here are 26 T cell receptor beta chains from one sample, sequenced in a study of a mutant IDH1 vaccine in newly diagnosed glioma. These receptors are not linked to any known antigen. Produced via immunoSEQ multiplex PCR; TCRdb's table is partial and in-frame only. The table records 75,000 to 80,000 clones, roughly nine tenths of them present only once. Time point described: week 5, during vaccination. Each vaccine dose was 300 ug of mutant IDH1 20-mer peptide, with topical imiquimod. The sequencing here drew on PBMCs, taken from a glioma patient whose treatment included an IDH1 peptide vaccine. These TCRs come from a woman aged 45-60 years with glioma.

This chain joins TRBV7-3 and TRBJ2-1; D perhaps matches TRBD2 (5 bases). V lost 0 bases and J 7 bases, leaving 7 bases between the germline ends. This CDR3 spans 13 amino acids. In germline, CDR1 is SGHTA, CDR2 FQGTGA. The CDR3: CASSLTTGNEQFF. The DNA for the CDR3 is TGTGCCAGCAGCTTAACTACGGGGAATGAGCAGTTCTTC.

The CDR3 nucleotides read TGTGCCAGCACCGGACTAGCGGGAGTCGATGAGCAGTTCTTC. Residues: CASTGLAGVDEQFF. The J gene is TRBJ2-1, the V gene TRBV2; 13 nucleotides align to TRBD2. The CDR3 is 14 amino acids. Germline CDR1 is SNHLY and CDR2 is FYNNEI. The V segment lost 7 bases and the J segment 8 bases; nucleotides outside the gene matches: 5.

The CDR3 spells CASSSPGNIQYF. For the CDR3, the DNA is TGTGCCAGCAGTTCTCCGGGGAACATTCAGTACTTC. This rearrangement joins TRBV27 to TRBJ2-4; D may be TRBD2 (5 bases). The CDR3 spans 12 residues. The V end lost 4 bases, the J end lost 7 bases, and 8 bases lay between the germline ends. Germline lookup yields CDR1 MNHEY and CDR2 SMNVEV (reference sequence).

The V call is TRBV7-9, the J call TRBJ2-1, with a tentative D call TRBD1 (7 bases). Germline V gives CDR1 SEHNR, CDR2 FQNEAQ (reference sequence). This CDR3 has 18 residues. The germline V and J ends were trimmed by 5 bases and 2 bases, with 22 bases remaining between them. DNA of the CDR3: TGTGCCAGCAGCCCGCGACTAGGCAGGGGGAGTCCCTACAATGAGCAGTTCTTC. Translated: CASSPRLGRGSPYNEQFF.

V and J are TRBV7-2 and TRBJ2-5; 10 bases match TRBD2. CDR3 length: 16 residues. Germline V lookup: CDR1 SGHTA, CDR2 FQGNSA. Trimming took 1 base from V and 5 from J; bases not matched to a gene: 7. CDR3 in amino acids: CASSLESGRAWETQYF. In DNA form, the CDR3 reads TGTGCCAGCAGCTTAGAAAGCGGGAGGGCCTGGGAGACCCAGTACTTC.

This chain connects TRBV5-1 to TRBJ2-1; D is perhaps TRBD2 (5 bases). The CDR3 sequence is 12 residues long. Germline V CDR1 and CDR2: SGHRS, YFSETQ. The V and J ends lost 0 bases and 10 bases respectively, with 8 bases between them. The CDR3 protein is CASSLGRNEQFF. The CDR3 DNA reads as TGCGCCAGCAGCTTGGGGAGGAACGAGCAGTTCTTC.

The chain recombines TRBV5-1 with TRBJ2-3; maybe TRBD1 (5 bases). The CDR3 is 14 amino acids. Looked up from germline, CDR1 is SGHRS and CDR2 is YFSETQ. Trimming shortened V by 0 bases and J by 3 bases, and 8 bases separated the two germline ends. The CDR3 is CASSLGQSTDTQYF. CDR3 DNA sequence: TGCGCCAGCAGCTTGGGACAGAGTACAGATACGCAGTATTTT. The full variable domain, rest sourced from reference TRBV5-1 and TRBJ2-3, is KAGVTQTPRYLIKTRGQQVTLSCSPISGHRSVSWYQQTPGQGLQFLFEYFSETQRNKGNFPGRFSGRQFSNSRSEMNVSTLELGDSALYLCASSLGQSTDTQYFGPGTRLTVL.

Here the CDR3 reads CASSLRLAGISEQYF. The CDR3 DNA follows: TGTGCCAGCAGCTTACGACTAGCGGGAATCAGCGAGCAGTACTTC. V gene TRBV7-8 combines with J gene TRBJ2-7; 11 bases align to TRBD2. The germline gives CDR1 SGHVS, CDR2 FQNEAQ. V shed 2 bases, J shed 6 bases, and the junction held 6 bases outside the gene matches. This CDR3 has 15 residues.

The gene calls are TRBV6-4 and TRBJ2-3; a possible D gene is TRBD2 (6 bases). The germline V and J ends were trimmed by 4 bases and 5 bases, with 13 bases remaining between them. This CDR3 comprises 14 residues. From germline, CDR1 is MRHNA and CDR2 SNTAGT. The DNA for the CDR3 is TGTGCCAGCAGTGGCGGGAATGTGGGAGATACGCAGTATTTT. It yields the protein CASSGGNVGDTQYF.

The chain carries TRBV28 and TRBJ1-2; no clear D gene. V lost 6 bases, J lost 6 bases, and 11 bases lay in between. The CDR3 covers 12 residues. Germline loops: CDR1 MDHEN, CDR2 SYDVKM. The CDR3 nucleotides are TGTGCCAGCAGGGGTCAGGTACATGGCTACACCTTC. It codes for CASRGQVHGYTF.

The CDR3 region has the DNA TGCGCCAGCAGCTCCGAAGCGACAGTTAACACCGGGGAGCTGTTTTTT. Its translation is CASSSEATVNTGELFF. The genes are TRBV5-1 and TRBJ2-2; D possibly corresponds to TRBD1 (5 bases). Trimming removed 3 bases at V and 2 bases at J, with 14 bases between. This CDR3 is 16 amino acids long. The germline V gene has CDR1 SGHRS and CDR2 YFSETQ.

The V gene is TRBV4-1, the J gene TRBJ1-3; no clear D. Germline assignment: CDR1 MGHRA and CDR2 YSYEKL. Trimming took off 0 bases at V and 4 bases at J, with 7 bases between the two ends. The CDR3 extends over 14 amino acids. CDR3: CASSQDYQGNTIYF. Here the CDR3 DNA reads TGCGCCAGCAGCCAAGATTACCAGGGAAACACCATATATTTT.

This clone occurred once. V is TRBV6-1 and J is TRBJ1-1, with unresolved D. CDR1 and CDR2 (germline): MNHNS, SASEGT. CDR3 size: 14 residues. V was pared by 2 bases and J by 4 bases, with 11 bases between. The CDR3 DNA sequence: TGTGCCAGCAGTGAAAAGGGTAGTGGCACTGAAGCTTTCTTT. This encodes CASSEKGSGTEAFF.

This clone was counted a single time. The chain links TRBV11-3 to TRBJ2-2, with 9 bases fitting TRBD1. From germline, CDR1 is SGHNT and CDR2 YENEEA. The CDR3 extends over 15 amino acids. V shed 5 bases, J shed 6 bases, and the junction held 7 bases outside the gene matches. The CDR3 is CASSPSGQGAGELFF. As DNA, the CDR3 is TGTGCCAGCAGCCCATCGGGACAGGGCGCCGGGGAGCTGTTTTTT.

The CDR3 sequence is CASSELGGLGTEAFF. The CDR3, as DNA: TGTGCCAGCAGTGAATTGGGAGGGTTAGGCACTGAAGCTTTCTTT. The J gene is TRBJ1-1, the V gene TRBV25-1; D is ambiguous. This CDR3 spans 15 amino acids. V lost 1 base, J lost 4 bases, and 13 bases lay in between. Per germline, CDR1 MGHDK and CDR2 SYGVNS.

The sample holds one count of this clone. V gene TRBV25-1 combines with J gene TRBJ2-7, with TRBD1 as a possible D gene (5 bases). Trimming left V 4 bases short and J 6 bases short, with 13 bases between. This CDR3 region has 13 residues. CDR1 and CDR2 from the germline V gene are MGHDK and SYGVNS. The CDR3 nucleotides are TGTGCCAGCAGTGCTCGAGTTAGGGGCGAGCAGTACTTC. Its protein product is CASSARVRGEQYF.

The rearrangement uses TRBV28 and TRBJ2-3, with 12 positions matching TRBD2. Looked up from germline, CDR1 is MDHEN and CDR2 is SYDVKM. This CDR3 is 17 amino acids long. Trimming removed 4 bases from V and 1 base from J; junction bases left unmatched: 6. In DNA form, the CDR3 reads TGTGCCAGCAGTTCATGGACTAGCGGGGTGGGCACAGATACGCAGTATTTT. Its protein is CASSSWTSGVGTDTQYF.

In its sample, this clone was seen a few times. The chain combines TRBV10-3 with TRBJ1-4; D unresolved. The germline V gene has CDR1 ENHRY and CDR2 SYGVKD. The CDR3 contains 15 residues. V was cut by 4 bases and J by 5 bases, with 14 bases left in between. The DNA for the CDR3 is TGTGCCATCAGTGGTGGCGTGGGAAAGAATGAAAAACTGTTTTTT. Its translation is CAISGGVGKNEKLFF.

This chain joins TRBV6-1 and TRBJ2-2; no clear D. Trimming took 1 base from V and 5 from J, leaving 11 bases between them. This CDR3 contains 15 residues. Germline V gene sequence: CDR1 MNHNS, CDR2 SASEGT. CDR3: CASSEGLTFTGELFF. The CDR3 DNA reads TGTGCCAGCAGTGAAGGACTTACTTTTACCGGGGAGCTGTTTTTT.

V is TRBV4-1 and J is TRBJ1-2; tentatively, D is TRBD1 (5 bases). V gave up 1 base and J gave up 0 bases, with 15 bases separating them. The CDR3 has 17 residues. Germline V gene sequence: CDR1 MGHRA, CDR2 YSYEKL. CDR3 DNA: TGCGCCAGCAGCCAAGGAGGAGTTCGGGGGGCTAACTATGGCTACACCTTC. It is translated as CASSQGGVRGANYGYTF.

The chain couples TRBV11-2 to TRBJ1-6; perhaps TRBD1 as D (5 bases). Germline-derived CDR1 and CDR2 are SGHAT and FQNNGV. This CDR3 is built from 14 residues. Trimming cost V 1 base and J 9 bases, with 10 bases left between them. The CDR3 DNA reads as TGTGCCAGCAGCTTAGTCGCCAGGGCTTCACCCCTCCACTTT. Its protein product is CASSLVARASPLHF.

The chain combines TRBV6-1 with TRBJ1-1; D may be TRBD1 (5 bases). The germline gives CDR1 MNHNS, CDR2 SASEGT. The CDR3 runs 14 residues. Trimming took off 3 bases at V and 3 bases at J, with 11 bases between the two ends. The CDR3, as DNA: TGTGCCAGCAGTGACATCGACAGCTACACTGAAGCTTTCTTT. Protein: CASSDIDSYTEAFF.

The chain uses TRBV2 and TRBJ2-1, with D tentatively TRBD2 (6 bases). Trimming pared 0 bases from V and 3 bases from J, leaving 21 bases between. Germline assignment: CDR1 SNHLY and CDR2 FYNNEI. The CDR3 spans 19 residues. The CDR3, as DNA: TGTGCCAGCAGTGAAGCGCTTGGCTGGGGACTGAAAGGCTACAATGAGCAGTTCTTC. Residues: CASSEALGWGLKGYNEQFF.

The V call is TRBV2, the J call TRBJ2-3; D perhaps matches TRBD2 (5 bases). Germline lookup yields CDR1 SNHLY and CDR2 FYNNEI. The CDR3 loop spans 17 amino acids. V was shortened by 0 bases and J by 2 bases, with 15 bases between the two germline ends. The CDR3 sequence: CASSEAREGTNTDTQYF. Here the CDR3 DNA reads TGTGCCAGCAGTGAAGCGCGCGAGGGAACGAACACAGATACGCAGTATTTT. The full variable domain, rest sourced from reference TRBV2 and TRBJ2-3, is EPEVTQTPSHQVTQMGQEVILRCVPISNHLYFYWYRQILGQKVEFLVSFYNNEISEKSEIFDDQFSVERPDGSNFTLKIRSTKLEDSAMYFCASSEAREGTNTDTQYFGPGTRLTVL.

This clone turned up a few times. The chain is built from TRBV7-9 and TRBJ2-7, with no clear D. Germline V CDR1 and CDR2: SEHNR, FQNEAQ (reference sequence). The length of the CDR3 is 15 residues. V lost 5 bases and J lost 6, with 20 bases in between. CDR3 DNA: TGTGCCAGCAGCCCCGTGCGCTGGACCGCCTCCGAGCAGTACTTC. Translating it yields CASSPVRWTASEQYF.

This chain links TRBV29-1 with TRBJ1-2; 9 bases match TRBD1. CDR3 size: 15 residues. The V segment lost 0 bases and the J segment 5 bases; nucleotides outside the gene matches: 7. The germline gives CDR1 SQVTM, CDR2 ANQGSEA. CDR3 residues: CSVEDRDRARYGYTF. The CDR3, as DNA: TGCAGCGTTGAAGATCGGGACAGGGCGCGGTATGGCTACACCTTC.